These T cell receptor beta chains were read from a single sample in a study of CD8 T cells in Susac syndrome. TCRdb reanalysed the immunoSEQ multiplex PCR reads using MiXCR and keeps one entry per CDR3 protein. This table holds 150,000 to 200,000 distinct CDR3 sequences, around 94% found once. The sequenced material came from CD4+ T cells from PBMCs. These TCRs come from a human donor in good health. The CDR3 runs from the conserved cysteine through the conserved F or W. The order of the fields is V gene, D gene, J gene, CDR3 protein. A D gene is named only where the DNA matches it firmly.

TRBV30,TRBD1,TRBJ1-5,CAWSEGQGAHQPQHF
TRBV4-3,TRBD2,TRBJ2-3,CASSQGLVYDTQYF
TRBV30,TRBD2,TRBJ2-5,CAWSSQRGSTQYF
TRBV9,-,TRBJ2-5,CASSVDYIETQYF
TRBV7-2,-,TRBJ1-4,CASSSRERVEKLFF
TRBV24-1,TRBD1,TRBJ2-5,CATSDPTGERETQYF
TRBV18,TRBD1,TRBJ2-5,CASSPPAGGQETQYF
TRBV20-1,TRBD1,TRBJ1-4,CSAQNPGQNEKLFF
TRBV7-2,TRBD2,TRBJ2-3,CASRILAGTDTQYF
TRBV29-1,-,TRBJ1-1,CSVVRGAGDTEAFF
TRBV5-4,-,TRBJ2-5,CASSRQEETQYF
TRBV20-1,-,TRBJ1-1,CSAREGYTEAFF
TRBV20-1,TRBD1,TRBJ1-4,CSARSTGDNEKLFF
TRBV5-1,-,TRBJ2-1,CASSLGGGGGNEQFF
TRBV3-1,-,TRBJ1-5,CASSQGPNNQPQHF
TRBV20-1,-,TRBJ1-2,CSATFDSVGYGYTF
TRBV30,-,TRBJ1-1,CAWSASGTEAFF
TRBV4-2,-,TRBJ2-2,CASSQALRDLTGELFF
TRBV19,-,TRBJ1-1,CASSPWQGTEAFF
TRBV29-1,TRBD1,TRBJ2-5,CSVSPGQGGETQYF
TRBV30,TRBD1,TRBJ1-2,CAWSSPSGGSYGYTF
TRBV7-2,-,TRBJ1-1,CASSSNGWGTEAFF
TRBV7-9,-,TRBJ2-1,CASSTGHSYNEQFF
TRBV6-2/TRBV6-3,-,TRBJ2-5,CASSRTIQETQYF
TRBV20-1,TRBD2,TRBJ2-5,CSTLASKAGEETQYF
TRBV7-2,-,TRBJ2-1,CASSLAGVYNEQFF
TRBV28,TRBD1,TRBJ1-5,CASRPLLRGHQPQHF
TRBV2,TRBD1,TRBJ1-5,CASRGDRWGNQPQHF
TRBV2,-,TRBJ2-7,CASTQESYEQYF
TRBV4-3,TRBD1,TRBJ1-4,CASSAVTGGEEKLFF
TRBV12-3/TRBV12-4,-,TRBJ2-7,CASSLAGANLYEQYF
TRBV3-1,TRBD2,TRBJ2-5,CASSQDVLAGSQETQYF
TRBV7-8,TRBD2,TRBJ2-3,CASSSLAGGSKDTQYF
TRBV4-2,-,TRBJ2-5,CASSQGTAGETQYF
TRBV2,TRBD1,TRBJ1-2,CASSAGTGKYGYTF
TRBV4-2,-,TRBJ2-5,CASSQDQRNPMDF
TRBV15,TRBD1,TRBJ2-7,CATSRPGQPTYEQYF
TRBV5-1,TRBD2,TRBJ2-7,CASSLEWVGIAGMDF
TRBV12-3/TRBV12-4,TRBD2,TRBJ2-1,CASTYGLERTRTFF
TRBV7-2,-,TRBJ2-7,CASSPTFYEQYF
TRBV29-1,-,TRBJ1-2,CSALEGDGYTF
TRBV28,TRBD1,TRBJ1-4,CASSLTGQGSKEKLFF
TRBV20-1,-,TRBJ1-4,CSARTDEKLFF
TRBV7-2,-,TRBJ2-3,CASSLVGAVSDTQYF
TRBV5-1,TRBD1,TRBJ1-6,CASSLEDRGDSPLHF
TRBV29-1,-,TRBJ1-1,CSGAGLGGTEAFF
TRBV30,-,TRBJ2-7,CAWNRFSYEQYF
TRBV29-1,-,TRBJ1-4,CSVKQGSNEKLFF
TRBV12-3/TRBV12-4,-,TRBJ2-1,CASSFMGGGYNEQFF
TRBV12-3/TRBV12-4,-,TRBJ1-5,CASSSRENQPQHF
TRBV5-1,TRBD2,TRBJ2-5,CASRLADQETQYF
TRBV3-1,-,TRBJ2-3,CASSPSLGGTQYF
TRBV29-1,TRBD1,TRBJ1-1,CSANDRGMNTEAFF
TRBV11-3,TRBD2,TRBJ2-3,CASSLRAGGLTDTQYF